The clone carrying this T cell receptor (beta chain) was picked up a small number of times. Antigen: not known. These data are taken from a study of cytomegalovirus exposure and HLA in healthy donors. Study as a whole: Some 85 million unique TCRs from HLA-typed donors were held in an early data release.

PCR was performed using 60 Vbeta and 13 Jbeta primers. Profiling relied on immunoSEQ multiplex PCR, and the TCRdb table lists in-frame clones only, not all of them. The top ten clones hold roughly 10% of a sample with a few hundred thousand clones, approximately 80% of them seen once. CDR3 size: 11 residues. The germline V gene has CDR1 SGHAT and CDR2 FQNNGV. With 5 bases removed from V and 1 base from J, the gap between germline ends came to 2 bases. General observations from the study: A later analysis linked a missense DCLRE1C variant to TCR beta V- and J-gene trimming. There were reportedly fewer N-insertions in an Asian-associated ancestry cluster than the roughly 610-donor mean, in a later analysis. A later look showed TCR association rates differing by HLA locus, highest for DRB1 and lowest for HLA-C.

The sample taken for sequencing was PBMCs. This clonotype was obtained from a woman in her fifties or sixties in good health and CMV-seropositive. The chain joins TRBV11-2 to TRBJ2-5; no definite D call. CDR3 region: CASSLQETQYF. In DNA form, the CDR3 reads TGTGCCAGCAGCCTCCAAGAGACCCAGTACTTC.